The 9 T cell receptor beta chains given below trace back to one sample, sequenced in a study of T cells in Graves' hyperthyroidism and ophthalmopathy. RNA transcripts gave rise to amplified TCR beta CDR3 regions. The HTBI primer set served for first-round RT-PCR of the TCR CDR3. TCRdb redid the calling of the multiplex PCR reads with MiXCR, one entry per CDR3 protein. The repertoire has 480,000 or so distinct CDR3 sequences, over 45% of them found once; the top ten carry 44%. The sequenced sample consisted of peripheral blood or thyroid tissue (not recorded which). These receptors all come from an adult woman with Graves' disease, either hyperthyroidism or ophthalmopathy (not recorded which).

This clonotype appeared many times. The V call is TRBV29-1, the J call TRBJ2-2; perhaps TRBD1 as D (6 bases). CDR1 is SQVTM, CDR2 ANQGSEA, per germline. There are 12 residues in the CDR3. Trimming shortened V by 5 bases and J by 8 bases, and 12 bases separated the two germline ends. The CDR3 DNA sequence: TGCAGCGTTAGCAGGGGCGTTGGGGAGCTGTTTTTT. This sequence encodes CSVSRGVGELFF.

This clonotype was observed a handful of times. V and J are TRBV29-1 and TRBJ2-1, with D possibly TRBD2 on 6 matching bases. The germline V gene has CDR1 SQVTM and CDR2 ANQGSEA. The length of the CDR3 is 13 residues. V lost 4 bases to trimming and J lost 5 bases, with 12 bases between them. This CDR3 reads CSVARDWDNEQFF. The CDR3 nucleotides are TGCAGCGTTGCGCGGGATTGGGACAATGAGCAGTTCTTC.

The V call is TRBV7-3, the J call TRBJ1-6, with 8 positions matching TRBD1. The CDR3 spans 17 residues. Per the germline V gene, CDR1 is SGHTA and CDR2 is FQGTGA. Trimming took 3 bases from V and 4 from J; bases not matched to a gene: 8. The CDR3 reads CASSFKSGQDYNSPLHF. CDR3 bases: TGTGCCAGCAGCTTTAAGTCGGGACAGGATTATAATTCACCCCTCCACTTT.

This clonotype has a handful of counts. The rearrangement joins TRBV5-1 to TRBJ1-6; TRBD1 agrees at 9 bases. Germline V gene sequence: CDR1 SGHRS, CDR2 YFSETQ. V shed 4 bases and J 7 bases; nucleotides not matched to a gene: 9. The CDR3 sequence is 16 residues long. The CDR3 coding sequence is TGCGCCAGCAGCGCCGGGACAGGGCGACTGAATTCACCCCTCCACTTT. The encoded protein is CASSAGTGRLNSPLHF.

This clonotype was seen at least ten times. V usage is TRBV12-3 or TRBV12-4 and J usage is TRBJ2-5; D is ambiguous. Trimming took 3 bases from V and 5 from J, leaving 4 bases between them. The CDR3 sequence is 11 residues long. The CDR3 here is CASSFIETQYF. The CDR3 bases are TGTGCCAGCAGTTTTATCGAGACCCAGTACTTC.

The chain uses TRBV5-1 and TRBJ1-1; D is perhaps TRBD1 (6 bases). Trimming took off 4 bases at V and 3 bases at J, with 16 bases between the two ends. Germline V lookup: CDR1 SGHRS, CDR2 YFSETQ. This CDR3 is 15 amino acids long. CDR3 loop: CASSAKQGMDTEAFF. Here the CDR3 DNA reads TGCGCCAGCAGCGCGAAACAGGGAATGGACACTGAAGCTTTCTTT.

The CDR3 bases are TGCGCCAGCAGCTGGGGGCCACTAGCGAACGTCCTGACTTTC. This translates into CASSWGPLANVLTF. The chain employs TRBV5-1 and TRBJ2-6; tentatively, D is TRBD2 (7 bases). V was shortened by 3 bases and J by 10 bases, with 14 bases between the two germline ends. The CDR3 length is 14 residues. Germline values: CDR1 SGHRS, CDR2 YFSETQ.

The chain carries TRBV19 and TRBJ2-7; D may be TRBD2 (5 bases). Trimming pared 3 bases from V and 3 bases from J, leaving 9 bases between. The CDR3 runs 13 residues. Germline CDR1 is LNHDA and CDR2 is SQIVND (reference sequence). The CDR3 DNA is TGTGCCAGTAGTATCGGGGAAATCTACGAGCAGTACTTC. This encodes CASSIGEIYEQYF.

V usage is TRBV10-3 and J usage is TRBJ1-2, with 7 nucleotides matching TRBD1. Germline CDR1 is ENHRY and CDR2 is SYGVKD. Trimming cost V 3 bases and J 1 base; bases outside gene matches: 5. This CDR3 is built from 15 residues. The CDR3 loop is CAISETGTVNYGYTF. The CDR3 DNA reads as TGTGCCATCAGTGAAACAGGGACAGTTAACTATGGCTACACCTTC.